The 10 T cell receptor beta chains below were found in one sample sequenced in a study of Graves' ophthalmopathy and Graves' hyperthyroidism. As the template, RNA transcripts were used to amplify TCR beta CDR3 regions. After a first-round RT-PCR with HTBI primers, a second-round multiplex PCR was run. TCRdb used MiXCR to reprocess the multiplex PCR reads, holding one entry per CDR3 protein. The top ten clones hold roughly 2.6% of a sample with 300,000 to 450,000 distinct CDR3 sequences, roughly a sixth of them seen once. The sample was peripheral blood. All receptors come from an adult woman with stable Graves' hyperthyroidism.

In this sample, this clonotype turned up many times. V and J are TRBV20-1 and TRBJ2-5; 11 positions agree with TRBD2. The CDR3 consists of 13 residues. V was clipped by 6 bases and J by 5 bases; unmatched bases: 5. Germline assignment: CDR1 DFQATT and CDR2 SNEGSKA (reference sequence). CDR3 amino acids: CSAGGTSGETQYF. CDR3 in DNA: TGCAGTGCCGGCGGGACTAGCGGTGAGACCCAGTACTTC.

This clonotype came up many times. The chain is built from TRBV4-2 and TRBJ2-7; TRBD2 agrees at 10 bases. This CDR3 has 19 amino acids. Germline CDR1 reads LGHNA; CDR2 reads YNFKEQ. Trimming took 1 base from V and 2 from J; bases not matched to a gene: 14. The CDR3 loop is CASSQVPRGIAGGAYEQYF. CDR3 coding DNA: TGTGCCAGCAGCCAAGTCCCCCGGGGTATAGCGGGAGGCGCCTACGAGCAGTACTTC.

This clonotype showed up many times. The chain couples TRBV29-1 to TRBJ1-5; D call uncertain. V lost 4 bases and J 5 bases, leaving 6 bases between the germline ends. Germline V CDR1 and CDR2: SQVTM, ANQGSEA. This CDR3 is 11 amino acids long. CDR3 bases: TGCAGCGTTGGAGATGATCAGCCCCAGCATTTT. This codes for CSVGDDQPQHF. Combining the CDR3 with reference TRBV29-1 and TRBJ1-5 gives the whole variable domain SAVISQKPSRDICQRGTSLTIQCQVDSQVTMMFWYRQQPGQSLTLIATANQGSEATYESGFVIDKFPISRPNLTFSTLTVSNMSPEDSSIYLCSVGDDQPQHFGDGTRLSIL.

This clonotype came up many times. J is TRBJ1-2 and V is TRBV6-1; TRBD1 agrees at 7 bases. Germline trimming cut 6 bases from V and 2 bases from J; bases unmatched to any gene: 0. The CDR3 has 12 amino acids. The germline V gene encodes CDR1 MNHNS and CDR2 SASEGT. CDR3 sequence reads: CASRTGNYGYTF. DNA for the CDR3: TGTGCCAGCAGGACAGGGAACTATGGCTACACCTTC.

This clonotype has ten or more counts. CDR3 sequence reads: CASSPRGDRGRETQYF. CDR3 coding DNA: TGTGCCAGCAGCCCCCGGGGGGACAGGGGGCGGGAGACCCAGTACTTC. The chain recombines TRBV9 with TRBJ2-5; 12 bases fit TRBD1. The germline gives CDR1 SGDLS, CDR2 YYNGEE. The CDR3 spans 16 residues. V dropped 4 bases and J dropped 5; count of bases not matched to a gene: 9.

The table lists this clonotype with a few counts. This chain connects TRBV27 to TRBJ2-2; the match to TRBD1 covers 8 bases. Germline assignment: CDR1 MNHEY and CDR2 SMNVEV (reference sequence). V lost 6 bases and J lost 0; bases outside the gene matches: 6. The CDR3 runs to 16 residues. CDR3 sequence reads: CASSLQGATNTGELFF. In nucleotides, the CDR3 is TGTGCCAGCAGCCTTCAGGGGGCGACGAACACCGGGGAGCTGTTTTTT.

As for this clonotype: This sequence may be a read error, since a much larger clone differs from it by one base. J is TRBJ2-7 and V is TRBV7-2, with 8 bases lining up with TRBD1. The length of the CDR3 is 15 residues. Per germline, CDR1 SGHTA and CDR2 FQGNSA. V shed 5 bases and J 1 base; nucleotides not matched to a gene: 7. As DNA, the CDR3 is TGTGCCAGCAGCCCCCGGGACAGGCTATCCTACGAGCAGTACTTC. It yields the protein CASSPRDRLSYEQYF.

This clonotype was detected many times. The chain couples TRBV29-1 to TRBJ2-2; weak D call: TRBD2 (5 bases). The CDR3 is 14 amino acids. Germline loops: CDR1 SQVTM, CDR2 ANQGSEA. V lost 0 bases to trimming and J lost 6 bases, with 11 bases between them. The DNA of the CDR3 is TGCAGCGTTGAAGAGGGAGAGGTTCCCGGGGAGCTGTTTTTT. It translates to CSVEEGEVPGELFF.

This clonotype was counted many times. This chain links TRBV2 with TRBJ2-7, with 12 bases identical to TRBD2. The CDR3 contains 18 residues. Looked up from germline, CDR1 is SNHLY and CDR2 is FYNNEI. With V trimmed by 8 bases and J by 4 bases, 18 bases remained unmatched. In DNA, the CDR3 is TGTGCCAGCGGAGACCCAAGCCAGACTAGCGGGAGATCATACGAGCAGTACTTC. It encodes CASGDPSQTSGRSYEQYF. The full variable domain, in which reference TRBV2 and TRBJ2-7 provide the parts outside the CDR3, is EPEVTQTPSHQVTQMGQEVILRCVPISNHLYFYWYRQILGQKVEFLVSFYNNEISEKSEIFDDQFSVERPDGSNFTLKIRSTKLEDSAMYFCASGDPSQTSGRSYEQYFGPGTRLTVT.

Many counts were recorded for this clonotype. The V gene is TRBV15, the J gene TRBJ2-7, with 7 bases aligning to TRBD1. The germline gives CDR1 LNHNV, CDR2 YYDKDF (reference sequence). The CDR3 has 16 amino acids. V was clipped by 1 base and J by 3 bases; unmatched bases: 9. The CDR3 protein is CATSRGGRGRHYEQYF. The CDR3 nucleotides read TGTGCCACCAGCAGAGGGGGAAGGGGGCGGCACTACGAGCAGTACTTC.